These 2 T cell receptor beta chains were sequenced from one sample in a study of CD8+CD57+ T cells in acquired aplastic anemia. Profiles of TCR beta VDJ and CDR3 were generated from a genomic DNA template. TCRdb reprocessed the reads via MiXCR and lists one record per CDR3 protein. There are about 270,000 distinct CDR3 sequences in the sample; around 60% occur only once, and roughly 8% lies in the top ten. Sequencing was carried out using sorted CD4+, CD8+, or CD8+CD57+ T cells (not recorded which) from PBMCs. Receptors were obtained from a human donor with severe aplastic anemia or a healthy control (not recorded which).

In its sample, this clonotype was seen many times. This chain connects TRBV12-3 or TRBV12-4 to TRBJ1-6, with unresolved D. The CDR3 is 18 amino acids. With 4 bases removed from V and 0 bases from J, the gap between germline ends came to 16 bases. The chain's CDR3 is CASSYGAHGSSYNSPLHF. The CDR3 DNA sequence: TGTGCCAGCAGTTATGGCGCTCACGGGAGCTCCTATAATTCACCCCTCCACTTT.

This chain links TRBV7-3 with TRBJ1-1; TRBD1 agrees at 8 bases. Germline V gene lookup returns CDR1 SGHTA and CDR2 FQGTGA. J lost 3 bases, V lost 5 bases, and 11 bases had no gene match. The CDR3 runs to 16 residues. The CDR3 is CASSHEDRALHTEAFF. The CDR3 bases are TGTGCCAGCAGCCATGAGGACAGGGCGCTGCACACTGAAGCTTTCTTT. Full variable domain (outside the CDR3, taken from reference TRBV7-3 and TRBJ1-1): GAGVSQTPSNKVTEKGKYVELRCDPISGHTALYWYRQSLGQGPEFLIYFQGTGAADDSGLPNDRFFAVRPEGSVSTLKIQRTERGDSAVYLCASSHEDRALHTEAFFGQGTRLTVV.